Following are 24 T cell receptor beta chains from one sample sequenced in a study of beta chain features in type 1 diabetes. Isolated RNA was reverse transcribed in full, so expressed TCRB transcripts were sequenced. Generated by immunoSEQ multiplex PCR, the TCRdb table keeps only in-frame clones and is missing some. The data show over 150,000 clones, less than 9.5% seen once. Sequencing was performed on central memory CD4+ T cells from blood. The origin of the receptors is a man in his late teens or twenties in good health.

The sample holds a few counts of this clone. The genes are TRBV28 and TRBJ2-5; 7 bases fit TRBD2. Germline lookup yields CDR1 MDHEN and CDR2 SYDVKM. CDR3 length: 14 amino acids. J was trimmed by 4 bases and V by 4 bases; bases with no gene match: 6. CDR3 DNA sequence: TGTGCCAGCAGTTCCCCCGGACTAGGAGAGACCCAGTACTTC. Amino acids: CASSSPGLGETQYF.

V gene TRBV6-6 combines with J gene TRBJ1-3; D possibly corresponds to TRBD1 (6 bases). The V end lost 4 bases, the J end lost 0 bases, and 7 bases lay between the germline ends. CDR1 MNHNY and CDR2 SVGAGI come from the germline V gene (reference sequence). The CDR3 length is 14 residues. The CDR3 protein is CASSWTVSGNTIYF. The CDR3 nucleotides read TGTGCCAGCAGTTGGACAGTCTCTGGAAACACCATATATTTT.

This clone has more than one count but fewer than ten. The chain uses TRBV30 and TRBJ1-1; D is unresolved. Trimming stripped 3 bases from V and 3 bases from J, with 5 bases between. The CDR3 sequence is 11 residues long. Germline assignment: CDR1 GTSNPN and CDR2 SVGIG (reference sequence). CDR3 DNA: TGTGCCTGGAGGGCGGACACTGAAGCTTTCTTT. It translates to CAWRADTEAFF. Combining the CDR3 with reference TRBV30 and TRBJ1-1 gives the whole variable domain SQTIHQWPATLVQPVGSPLSLECTVEGTSNPNLYWYRQAAGRGLQLLFYSVGIGQISSEVPQNLSASRPQDRQFILSSKKLLLSDSGFYLCAWRADTEAFFGQGTRLTVV.

This clone was seen at least ten times. The chain employs TRBV30 and TRBJ1-2, with D tentatively TRBD1 (6 bases). Germline V gene sequence: CDR1 GTSNPN, CDR2 SVGIG (reference sequence). This CDR3 has 13 residues. V was cut by 4 bases and J by 5 bases, with 14 bases left in between. CDR3 sequence: CAWTGQHGYGYTF. Here the CDR3 DNA reads TGTGCCTGGACAGGACAGCATGGTTATGGCTACACCTTC.

The V and J genes are TRBV6-4 and TRBJ1-1; 7 bases agree with TRBD1. Germline V gene data show CDR1 as MRHNA and CDR2 as SNTAGT. The ends lost 6 bases at V and 5 bases at J; junction bases unmatched: 15. The CDR3 spans 16 residues. The chain's CDR3 is CASRPEAGGIVTEAFF. The CDR3, as DNA: TGTGCCAGCAGGCCGGAGGCAGGGGGAATAGTAACTGAAGCTTTCTTT.

The chain has TRBV4-1 and TRBJ1-6; maybe TRBD1 (6 bases). CDR3 length: 18 amino acids. Per germline, CDR1 MGHRA and CDR2 YSYEKL. Trimming removed 0 bases from V and 10 bases from J, with 22 bases in between. The CDR3 DNA reads TGCGCCAGCAGCCAAGATCGATCAGGGGCGGAGGTAGGGTCACCCCTCCACTTT. Translation gives CASSQDRSGAEVGSPLHF.

This clone was observed many times. The rearrangement joins TRBV5-4 to TRBJ2-5; possible D gene TRBD1, 6 bases. The V end was cut by 5 bases, the J end by 2 bases, with 13 bases between. The CDR3 loop spans 14 amino acids. Germline CDR1 reads SGHNT; CDR2 reads YYREEE (reference sequence). CDR3 DNA sequence: TGTGCCAGCAGTAAACAGGGCGGACAAGAGACCCAGTACTTC. This gives the protein CASSKQGGQETQYF.

Only a few counts were recorded for this clone. This rearrangement joins TRBV2 to TRBJ1-1, with TRBD1 as a possible D gene (5 bases). Trimming left V 4 bases short and J 1 base short, with 13 bases between. This CDR3 spans 15 amino acids. Germline V gene sequence: CDR1 SNHLY, CDR2 FYNNEI. Here the CDR3 DNA reads TGTGCCAGCAGTGTGGAGGGACGCTGGAACACTGAAGCTTTCTTT. Protein: CASSVEGRWNTEAFF.

This clone was seen only a few times. V is TRBV7-2 and J is TRBJ2-3, with TRBD2 identical over 7 bases. V shed 0 bases, J shed 6 bases, and the junction held 6 bases outside the gene matches. CDR3 length equals 15 residues. Germline V CDR1 and CDR2: SGHTA, FQGNSA. The CDR3, as DNA: TGTGCCAGCAGCTTAGCGGGAGGGCCAGGGGATACGCAGTATTTT. Translated: CASSLAGGPGDTQYF.

This clone has more than one count but fewer than ten. This chain uses TRBV27 with TRBJ2-1; D is perhaps TRBD2 (6 bases). The germline V gene has CDR1 MNHEY and CDR2 SMNVEV (reference sequence). The CDR3 covers 15 residues. V lost 6 bases, J lost 7 bases, and 19 bases lay in between. CDR3 DNA sequence: TGTGCCAGCAGATCCCTGACTAGATCCTGGAATGAGCAGTTCTTC. Protein sequence: CASRSLTRSWNEQFF.

This clone has just a few counts. At one end the junction does not follow the germline gene, possibly because of a read error. This chain connects TRBV4-1 to TRBJ1-2; 7 bases map to TRBD1. Germline V gene sequence: CDR1 MGHRA, CDR2 YSYEKL. This CDR3 region has 15 residues. CDR3 region: CASSQAAGTDYGYTF. DNA of the CDR3: TGTGCCAGCAGCCAAGCGGCCGGGACAGACTATGGCTACACCTTC.

Many counts were recorded for this clone. The chain combines TRBV11-2 with TRBJ1-5; TRBD1 might be the D (6 bases). V lost 6 bases and J lost 0, with 9 bases in between. There are 14 residues in the CDR3. The germline gives CDR1 SGHAT, CDR2 FQNNGV. The chain's CDR3 is CASSQTGSNQPQHF. The CDR3 region has the DNA TGTGCCAGCAGTCAGACAGGTAGCAATCAGCCCCAGCATTTT.

This chain links TRBV19 with TRBJ1-5; weak D call: TRBD1 (6 bases). This CDR3 contains 15 residues. Trimming shortened V by 5 bases and J by 5 bases, and 16 bases separated the two germline ends. CDR1 and CDR2 from the germline V gene are LNHDA and SQIVND (reference sequence). The CDR3 DNA reads TGTGCCAGTAGTGCCCAGGCAGGGGCGGATCAGCCCCAGCATTTT. Translated: CASSAQAGADQPQHF.

This clone was detected many times. This rearrangement joins TRBV4-3 to TRBJ2-1; no reliable D call. Trimming cost V 0 bases and J 4 bases, with 13 bases left between them. Germline V gives CDR1 LGHNA, CDR2 YSLEER. The CDR3 is 16 amino acids. The DNA for the CDR3 is TGCGCCAGCAGCCAAGAATTGGCAGGCCTATACAATGAGCAGTTCTTC. This gives the protein CASSQELAGLYNEQFF.

This clone turned up a few times. The V gene is TRBV18, the J gene TRBJ2-3; possible D gene TRBD2, 6 bases. Germline lookup yields CDR1 KGHSH and CDR2 LQKENI. The CDR3 is 16 residues long. Trimming removed 3 bases from V and 6 bases from J, with 19 bases in between. CDR3: CASSPGPRREGDTQYF. The DNA for the CDR3 is TGTGCCAGCTCACCGGGACCCCGGAGGGAAGGGGATACGCAGTATTTT.

This clone appeared a few times. The V call is TRBV11-2, the J call TRBJ2-2; D might be TRBD1 (5 bases). The CDR3 consists of 15 residues. CDR1 is SGHAT and CDR2 is FQNNGV in the germline V gene. V was cut by 1 base and J by 3 bases, with 9 bases left in between. As DNA, the CDR3 is TGTGCCAGCAGCTTAGGGGGCCTTGACACCGGGGAGCTGTTTTTT. Encoded protein: CASSLGGLDTGELFF.

This clone has more than one count but fewer than ten. The chain uses TRBV2 and TRBJ2-7, with D possibly matching TRBD1 (7 bases). V was shortened by 7 bases and J by 4 bases, with 17 bases between the two germline ends. This CDR3 spans 14 amino acids. The germline gives CDR1 SNHLY, CDR2 FYNNEI. CDR3 sequence reads: CASKMAGQPYEQYF. CDR3 in DNA: TGTGCCAGCAAGATGGCGGGACAGCCTTACGAGCAGTACTTC.

A few counts support this clone. The chain couples TRBV27 to TRBJ2-7; D is unclear. Trimming pared 3 bases from V and 2 bases from J, leaving 8 bases between. The CDR3 runs 13 residues. Germline CDR1 MNHEY, CDR2 SMNVEV (reference sequence). The CDR3 reads CASSFSSTYEQYF. As DNA, the CDR3 is TGTGCCAGCAGTTTTAGTAGCACCTACGAGCAGTACTTC.

This clone was recorded many times. This chain connects TRBV28 to TRBJ2-1; 10 nucleotides align to TRBD1. CDR3 length: 14 residues. V shed 7 bases and J 8 bases; nucleotides not matched to a gene: 8. In germline, CDR1 is MDHEN, CDR2 SYDVKM. The CDR3, as DNA: TGTGCCAGCATTCCGGGACAGGGGCATCATGAGCAGTTCTTC. Its translation: CASIPGQGHHEQFF.

The CDR3 here is CASSLWSGGSYEQYF. CDR3 bases: TGTGCCAGCAGTTTATGGTCGGGGGGATCCTACGAGCAGTACTTC. The chain joins TRBV28 to TRBJ2-5, with 7 positions matching TRBD2. The J call could be wrong; TRBJ2-7 is a better fit for the DNA end. This CDR3 has 15 residues. Germline CDR1 is MDHEN and CDR2 is SYDVKM.

This clone was detected only a few times. The V and J genes are TRBV6-5 and TRBJ1-2; TRBD1 matches 7 bases. Germline V gives CDR1 MNHEY, CDR2 SVGAGI. This CDR3 contains 14 residues. V lost 2 bases to trimming and J lost 4 bases; unmatched junction nucleotides: 4. CDR3 nucleotide sequence: TGTGCCAGCAGTTACGGACAGGCAGGCTATGGCTACACCTTC. Residues: CASSYGQAGYGYTF.

The chain couples TRBV19 to TRBJ2-1; a weak D match, TRBD2 (6 bases). The CDR3 is made up of 13 amino acids. Trimming took 7 bases from V and 10 from J, leaving 17 bases between them. Looked up from germline, CDR1 is LNHDA and CDR2 is SQIVND (reference sequence). The CDR3 region has the DNA TGTGCCAGTATGTTTGCTAGCGTAGGCGAGCAGTTCTTC. Residues: CASMFASVGEQFF. The full variable domain, in which reference TRBV19 and TRBJ2-1 provide the parts outside the CDR3, is DGGITQSPKYLFRKEGQNVTLSCEQNLNHDAMYWYRQDPGQGLRLIYYSQIVNDFQKGDIAEGYSVSREKKESFPLTVTSAQKNPTAFYLCASMFASVGEQFFGPGTRLTVL.

This clone has only a few counts. The chain carries TRBV27 and TRBJ2-3, with 14 bases matching TRBD2. The CDR3 is made up of 18 amino acids. Unmatched junction bases numbered 12, after V lost 5 bases and J lost 5 bases. Germline V CDR1 and CDR2: MNHEY, SMNVEV (reference sequence). As DNA, the CDR3 is TGTGCCAGCAGTCCGGGACTAGCGGGAGAAGGGAGTAGAGATACGCAGTATTTT. Translated: CASSPGLAGEGSRDTQYF.

This clone was recorded a few times. The chain has TRBV7-8 and TRBJ1-5, with D unclear. Germline V gene lookup returns CDR1 SGHVS and CDR2 FQNEAQ. Trimming took off 4 bases at V and 5 bases at J, with 9 bases between the two ends. This CDR3 comprises 13 residues. CDR3 DNA sequence: TGTGCCAGCAGCTCAACGGGTTATCAGCCCCAGCATTTT. Its protein is CASSSTGYQPQHF.